This paragraph reports one T cell receptor (beta chain). The data originate from a study of blood T cell repertoires in COVID-19. Study-level information: The study drew acute and convalescent COVID-19 samples from the United States, Italy and Spain. Sources were T cells, B-cell-depleted T cells, or PBMCs; the material itself was cDNA or gDNA.

CDR1 is ENHRY and CDR2 is SYGVKD in the germline V gene. The CDR3 has 18 residues. Trimming at V came to 2 bases and at J to 0 bases, leaving 7 bases not matched to a gene. Original data processing: From reference gene primer amplification, estimates of nucleated cell counts were derived. Clones were read by immunoSEQ multiplex PCR, and TCRdb kept only the in-frame ones, dropping some. V and J calls and clone size are copied from that table; D and trimming were computed from the DNA. The sample lists around 41,000 clones, 88% occurring once. This TCR derives from a human donor in a cohort sampled during active COVID-19. This sequence joins TRBV10-3 and TRBJ2-6, with 7 bases matching TRBD1. Sequenced sample: peripheral blood. The CDR3 region is CAISEGRTGSSGANVLTF. CDR3 DNA sequence: TGTGCCATCAGTGAGGGTCGGACAGGTTCCTCTGGGGCCAACGTCCTGACTTTC.